The 25 T cell receptor beta chains below were found in one sample sequenced in a study of radiation and T cells in renal cell carcinoma. Time point denoted: baseline pretreatment blood. Treatment in this sample: 15 Gy SBRT to primary tumor, nephrectomy 4 weeks later. Sequenced by immunoSEQ multiplex PCR; TCRdb stores in-frame clones only, minus some. Altogether about 61,000 clones are present, approximately 84% being singletons, with the ten largest covering about 7.1%. The sample here was blood, taken from a patient whose treatment included radiotherapy and nephrectomy. All receptors derive from a man aged 55 to 70 with renal cell carcinoma.

This clone was observed a few times. J is TRBJ1-1 and V is TRBV29-1; 11 bases fit TRBD1. The CDR3 loop spans 13 amino acids. The V and J ends lost 7 bases and 4 bases, in that order; junction bases with no gene match: 5. From germline, CDR1 is SQVTM and CDR2 ANQGSEA. Here the CDR3 DNA reads TGCAGCGCTGGGACAGGGGGAGCCACTGAAGCTTTCTTT. This encodes CSAGTGGATEAFF. Filled out from reference TRBV29-1 and TRBJ1-1, the complete variable domain reads SAVISQKPSRDICQRGTSLTIQCQVDSQVTMMFWYRQQPGQSLTLIATANQGSEATYESGFVIDKFPISRPNLTFSTLTVSNMSPEDSSIYLCSAGTGGATEAFFGQGTRLTVV.

The CDR3, as DNA: TGTGCCAGCAGTTCCCAGGGGTTCCTGGACACTGAAGCTTTCTTT. Translating it yields CASSSQGFLDTEAFF. This chain connects TRBV6-5 to TRBJ1-1; possible D gene TRBD1, 6 bases. The CDR3 is made up of 15 amino acids. Trimming removed 4 bases from V and 3 bases from J, with 15 bases in between. Germline loops: CDR1 MNHEY, CDR2 SVGAGI.

This clone has just a few counts. This rearrangement joins TRBV5-4 to TRBJ2-5, with unresolved D. With 2 bases removed from V and 4 bases from J, the gap between germline ends came to 9 bases. Germline V gene data show CDR1 as SGHNT and CDR2 as YYREEE (reference sequence). This CDR3 is built from 13 residues. CDR3 bases: TGTGCCAGCAGCTTACCAACTTTAGAGACCCAGTACTTC. Amino acids: CASSLPTLETQYF.

Only one count was recorded for this clone. This chain uses TRBV10-1 with TRBJ1-2; TRBD1 matches at 7 bases. The CDR3 has 12 residues. CDR1 is WNHNN and CDR2 is SYGVQD in the germline V gene (reference sequence). Unmatched junction bases numbered 9, after V lost 3 bases and J lost 14 bases. In nucleotides, the CDR3 is TGCGCCAGCAGTGACCTATTTGGACAGGAGACCTTC. This sequence encodes CASSDLFGQETF.

This chain joins TRBV12-5 and TRBJ1-6; TRBD1 aligns across 7 bases. Germline-derived CDR1 and CDR2 are LGHNT and FRNRAP. The CDR3 is 14 amino acids. Trimming cost V 4 bases and J 7 bases; bases outside gene matches: 4. The CDR3 nucleotides read TGTGCTAGTGGTTGGGGACAGCCGAATTCACCCCTCCACTTT. It yields the protein CASGWGQPNSPLHF.

The genes are TRBV19 and TRBJ2-1, with TRBD2 matching 15 bases. This CDR3 is built from 16 residues. The V gene's germline CDR1 is LNHDA and CDR2 SQIVND (reference sequence). J was trimmed by 7 bases and V by 4 bases; bases with no gene match: 5. The CDR3 nucleotides are TGTGCCAGTAGTACTAGGACTAGCGGGAGGGTGAATGAGCAGTTCTTC. Translation: CASSTRTSGRVNEQFF.

The chain has TRBV19 and TRBJ2-2, with TRBD2 identical over 9 bases. The CDR3 spans 15 residues. J lost 4 bases, V lost 5 bases, and 5 bases had no gene match. Germline values: CDR1 LNHDA, CDR2 SQIVND (reference sequence). CDR3 DNA sequence: TGTGCCAGTAGTTCCGGGACTAGCCTCACCGGGGAGCTGTTTTTT. It encodes CASSSGTSLTGELFF.

The chain joins TRBV6-1 to TRBJ2-4; D is perhaps TRBD1 (6 bases). Looked up from germline, CDR1 is MNHNS and CDR2 is SASEGT. This CDR3 is built from 14 residues. Trimming cost V 5 bases and J 5 bases, with 13 bases left between them. CDR3 protein: CASSLLTGQNIQYF. The DNA for the CDR3 is TGTGCCAGCAGTCTATTGACAGGACAAAACATTCAGTACTTC.

CDR3 amino acids: CASSPTKGSYGYTF. As DNA, the CDR3 is TGTGCCAGCAGCCCTACCAAGGGAAGCTATGGCTACACCTTC. V gene TRBV14 combines with J gene TRBJ1-2; D not resolved. CDR1 is SGHDN, CDR2 FVKESK, per germline. This CDR3 spans 14 amino acids. The V and J ends lost 4 bases and 4 bases respectively, with 13 bases between them.

This CDR3 reads CSVATGLYTDTQYF. The CDR3 DNA reads as TGCAGCGTTGCGACAGGGCTGTACACAGATACGCAGTATTTT. This rearrangement joins TRBV29-1 to TRBJ2-3, with 7 positions matching TRBD1. The trim removed 4 bases at V and 2 bases at J, leaving 6 bases unmatched. CDR3 length: 14 residues. CDR1 is SQVTM, CDR2 ANQGSEA, per germline.

This chain uses TRBV7-9 with TRBJ2-1; 9 bases match TRBD2. The germline V gene encodes CDR1 SEHNR and CDR2 FQNEAQ (reference sequence). CDR3 size: 17 residues. The V gene end was trimmed by 4 bases and the J gene end by 10 bases; junction bases not matched to a gene: 17. The CDR3 nucleotides are TGTGCCAGCAGCTCGAATTCCGGGACTAGCACGGTAACGGAGCAGTTCTTC. Protein product: CASSSNSGTSTVTEQFF.

CDR3 protein: CASSASGTASLQGETQYF. The CDR3, as DNA: TGCGCCAGCAGCGCATCCGGGACCGCCTCCTTACAGGGTGAGACCCAGTACTTC. The chain uses TRBV5-1 and TRBJ2-5, with TRBD1 as a possible D gene (6 bases). Trimming stripped 4 bases from V and 5 bases from J, with 27 bases between. Germline V gene lookup returns CDR1 SGHRS and CDR2 YFSETQ. This CDR3 comprises 18 residues.

CDR3 amino acids: CASSFDLGGRSYEQYF. CDR3 nucleotides: TGTGCCAGCAGTTTTGACTTGGGGGGGCGCTCCTACGAGCAGTACTTC. The genes are TRBV28 and TRBJ2-7; D may be TRBD2 (7 bases). V was cut by 3 bases and J by 0 bases, with 15 bases left in between. Germline values: CDR1 MDHEN, CDR2 SYDVKM. This CDR3 has 16 residues.

The rearrangement links TRBV5-8 to TRBJ1-1; TRBD1 matches at 8 bases. This CDR3 is built from 15 residues. The junction had 5 bases not matched to a gene; V was cut back by 2 bases and J by 2 bases. Germline CDR1 is SGHTS and CDR2 is YDEGEE. This chain's CDR3 is CASSFSDRGNTEAFF. The CDR3 nucleotides are TGTGCCAGCAGCTTCTCCGACAGGGGAAACACTGAAGCTTTCTTT. Using reference TRBV5-8 and TRBJ1-1 for the parts outside the CDR3, the full variable domain is EAGVTQSPTHLIKTRGQQATLRCSPISGHTSVYWYQQALGLGLQFLLWYDEGEERNRGNFPPRFSGRQFPNYSSELNVNALELEDSALYLCASSFSDRGNTEAFFGQGTRLTVV.

This clone was recorded a few times. The genes are TRBV27 and TRBJ2-1; D not certain. The germline V gene encodes CDR1 MNHEY and CDR2 SMNVEV (reference sequence). There are 12 residues in the CDR3. V shed 2 bases and J shed 8 bases, with 7 bases lying between them. The CDR3 nucleotides are TGTGCCAGCAGTTTAAGGTGGGATGAGCAGTTCTTC. Its translation is CASSLRWDEQFF.

This clone was seen only a few times. The genes are TRBV28 and TRBJ2-7; tentatively, D is TRBD2 (5 bases). The CDR3 runs 14 residues. Germline CDR1 is MDHEN and CDR2 is SYDVKM. Deletions cut 8 bases from V and 5 bases from J, with 19 bases between. CDR3 bases: TGTGCCAGCGTCCGTCGCGGGTTGAACAACGAGCAGTACGTC. It is translated as CASVRRGLNNEQYV.

This rearrangement joins TRBV11-2 to TRBJ1-1; 9 bases agree with TRBD1. Germline assignment: CDR1 SGHAT and CDR2 FQNNGV. Unmatched junction bases numbered 4, after V lost 4 bases and J lost 1 base. This CDR3 contains 15 residues. The CDR3 DNA sequence: TGTGCCAGCAGCTCGGGGACAGGGAAGAACACTGAAGCTTTCTTT. Its translation is CASSSGTGKNTEAFF.

The rearrangement uses TRBV7-8 and TRBJ2-5, with D perhaps given as TRBD1 or TRBD2 (5 bases each). The CDR3 runs to 18 residues. Germline CDR1 reads SGHVS; CDR2 reads FQNEAQ. V was shortened by 2 bases and J by 7 bases, with 26 bases between the two germline ends. CDR3 residues: CASSLRGTRARERPTQYF. The CDR3 DNA reads TGTGCCAGCAGCTTACGTGGGACCCGAGCTAGAGAGAGGCCGACCCAGTACTTC.

This sequence joins TRBV14 and TRBJ2-3; D may be TRBD1 or TRBD2 (5 bases each). Looked up from germline, CDR1 is SGHDN and CDR2 is FVKESK. Trimming took 0 bases from V and 3 from J, leaving 22 bases between them. This CDR3 spans 19 amino acids. Here the CDR3 reads CASSQELSGGRRWTDTQYF. CDR3 in DNA: TGTGCCAGCAGCCAAGAACTGAGTGGGGGAAGGAGGTGGACAGATACGCAGTATTTT.

This sequence joins TRBV10-3 and TRBJ1-2, with D unresolved. This CDR3 is built from 13 residues. CDR1 is ENHRY and CDR2 is SYGVKD in the germline V gene. The V end lost 7 bases, the J end lost 4 bases, and 13 bases lay between the germline ends. The chain's CDR3 is CAITSRSSYGYTF. The CDR3 DNA reads TGTGCCATCACCTCCCGTTCCAGCTATGGCTACACCTTC.

This chain uses TRBV30 with TRBJ2-2; either TRBD1 or TRBD2 may fit D (5 bases each). Trimming stripped 0 bases from V and 6 bases from J, with 8 bases between. In germline, CDR1 is GTSNPN, CDR2 SVGIG (reference sequence). CDR3 length equals 13 residues. The CDR3 DNA reads TGTGCCTGGAGTGTACTGGGGGCCGGGGAGCTGTTTTTT. The encoded protein is CAWSVLGAGELFF.

In the case of this clone: Additional DNA sequences in this sample encode the identical CDR3. This chain joins TRBV7-2 and TRBJ1-1; D remains unclear. The CDR3 is 11 residues long. The germline CDR1 and CDR2 sequences are SGHTA and FQGNSA. V was pared by 5 bases and J by 2 bases, with 3 bases between. The CDR3 sequence is CASSLNTEAFF. CDR3 in DNA: TGTGCCAGCAGCCTAAACACTGAAGCTTTCTTT.

This chain uses TRBV10-1 with TRBJ2-3; D call uncertain. In germline, CDR1 is WNHNN, CDR2 SYGVQD (reference sequence). There are 11 residues in the CDR3. V was trimmed by 1 base and J by 11 bases, leaving 7 bases between them. The CDR3 sequence: CASSEYSEQYF. CDR3 sequence (DNA): TGCGCCAGCAGTGAGTACAGCGAGCAGTATTTT.

The V gene is TRBV10-3, the J gene TRBJ2-3; 8 bases fit TRBD2. Trimming removed 5 bases from V and 1 base from J; junction bases left unmatched: 2. This CDR3 is built from 14 residues. Germline values: CDR1 ENHRY, CDR2 SYGVKD. CDR3 amino acids: CAISTGRGTDTQYF. The CDR3, as DNA: TGTGCCATCAGTACCGGGAGGGGCACAGATACGCAGTATTTT.

The V gene is TRBV6-5, the J gene TRBJ2-3; the D gene is possibly TRBD2 (6 bases). Trimming took off 4 bases at V and 6 bases at J, with 14 bases between the two ends. This CDR3 spans 14 amino acids. Germline CDR1 is MNHEY and CDR2 is SVGAGI. CDR3 sequence: CASSSPGSVDTQYF. The CDR3 DNA is TGTGCCAGCAGTTCCCCCGGGAGCGTCGATACGCAGTATTTT.